Detailed here is one T cell receptor beta chain. No antigen is known for it. This CDR3 spans 17 amino acids. V shed 0 bases and J 9 bases; nucleotides not matched to a gene: 13. CDR1 is MRHNA and CDR2 is SNTAGT in the germline V gene. Repertoires were generated with immunoSEQ multiplex PCR, while TCRdb's copy carries only in-frame clones and drops some. Of tens of thousands of clones in the sample, around 85% were seen once. The data were taken from a study of T cell responses to AZD1222 COVID-19 vaccine. Notes on the study in general: Receipt of two AZD1222 doses was followed by a rise in Spike-specific TCR breadth and depth. It should be noted that donors were predominantly white British and more often female, and clonal diversity was possibly underestimated. Across spike, vaccine-associated CD4 TCRs were found, dominant at 160-218 and 743-854. Recipients of AZD1222 seropositive at baseline numbered only 5 to 7.

The J gene is TRBJ2-1, the V gene TRBV6-4; 8 bases are shared with TRBD2. The specimen was peripheral blood, collected on day 0 of AZD1222 vaccination. The sequence came from an adult in good health. CDR3 bases: TGTGCCAGCAGTGACTCGGGACTAGTTAACCATCACAGTGAGCAGTTCTTC. Protein sequence: CASSDSGLVNHHSEQFF.